This T cell receptor beta chain was identified in a study of beta chain bispecific antibodies for T cell cancers. Study-wide findings and caveats: The TRBV12-3 share of total TRBV signal fell around 99% after anti-TRBV12 rather than anti-CD19 exposure. In these mixed samples, most targeted TRBV reads derived from the leukemia cell line.

Clonotypes were quantified using unique molecular identifier barcodes. TCRdb re-derived calls from the 5' RACE reads in MiXCR, one entry per CDR3 protein. The table shows roughly 19,000 distinct CDR3 sequences, with more than 2% occurring only once. Expansion lasted around 3 days, with either anti-CD3 antibody OKT3 or CD3/CD28 beads. This sample: Jurkat plus normal T cells with anti-TRBV12 bispecific. The sample holds many counts of this clonotype. What it binds is unknown. Germline CDR1 reads MDHEN; CDR2 reads SYDVKM. The V and J ends lost 4 bases and 7 bases respectively, with 10 bases between them. This CDR3 is 12 amino acids long.

J is TRBJ1-2 and V is TRBV28; TRBD1 is a possible D gene (5 bases). The sequence was obtained from a human donor in good health. Some clones in this sample may be carry-over from other donors' samples. This sample comprised healthy donor T cells cultured with leukemia cells, obtained from a culture containing a bispecific antibody targeting TCR Vbeta12. CDR3 nucleotide sequence: TGTGCCAGCAGTTATCGGGGGATTGGCTACACCTTC. Its protein product is CASSYRGIGYTF.